Here is one T cell receptor beta chain with its context. Antigen: not known. Assay used: immunoSEQ multiplex PCR; TCRdb lists only in-frame clones, some missing. This sample has around 31,000 clones, with 80% to 90% found just once. The source of the sample is a study of T cells in localized non-small cell lung cancer. Whole-study results and caveats: Sequence data derive from only one tumor region, so heterogeneity remains possible. A median of approximately 54 clones ranked among the top 100 in tumor appeared in adjacent lung. In the blood, greater T cell density corresponded to longer overall survival. Uninvolved adjacent lung showed peak T cell clonality, exceeding tumor.

This receptor was identified in a woman aged 35 to 75 with stage I lung adenocarcinoma. This sample comprised peripheral blood, obtained before any cancer treatment.

CDR3 nucleotide sequence: TGTGCCAGCAGTGTATCGGGACTCCTGGGTGAGCAGTTCTTC. Translating it yields CASSVSGLLGEQFF. The rearrangement uses TRBV6-1 and TRBJ2-1; D is possibly TRBD2 (6 bases). V lost 4 bases, J lost 9 bases, and 16 bases lay in between. Germline lookup yields CDR1 MNHNS and CDR2 SASEGT. The CDR3 length is 14 residues.